Listed here are 30 T cell receptor beta chains from one sample, sequenced in a study of patients and donors after allogeneic stem cell transplantation. TCRdb ran MiXCR on the RT-PCR reads and lists one entry per CDR3 protein. This sample has 900,000 to 1,000,000 distinct CDR3 sequences, with about a sixth found just once. The specimen was blood, either unsorted or a sorted T cell fraction (not recorded which). These receptors all stem from a human donor who was either an allogeneic HSCT recipient or a stem cell or donor lymphocyte infusion donor (not recorded which). It is not recorded whose cells these are; they may come from a transplant donor.

This chain connects TRBV18 to TRBJ2-3, with D possibly called TRBD1 or TRBD2 (6 bases each). The V end lost 3 bases, the J end lost 4 bases, and 14 bases lay between the germline ends. This CDR3 comprises 15 residues. CDR1 KGHSH and CDR2 LQKENI come from the germline V gene. The CDR3 loop reads CASSPSWGASDTQYF. The CDR3 DNA sequence: TGTGCCAGCTCACCGTCTTGGGGGGCCTCAGATACGCAGTATTTT.

CDR3 loop: CASSLGRNRGRGSSYNEQFF. CDR3 coding DNA: TGTGCCAGCAGCTTAGGACGCAACAGGGGAAGGGGGAGCTCCTACAATGAGCAGTTCTTC. The rearrangement links TRBV11-2 to TRBJ2-1; 7 bases match TRBD1. The J segment lost 0 bases and the V segment lost 1 base, leaving 15 bases of the junction unmatched. In germline, CDR1 is SGHAT, CDR2 FQNNGV. CDR3 length: 20 residues.

This clonotype came up a few times. The chain combines TRBV20-1 with TRBJ2-1; weak D call: TRBD2 (6 bases). The CDR3 is 16 residues long. CDR1 DFQATT and CDR2 SNEGSKA come from the germline V gene (reference sequence). The germline V and J ends were trimmed by 0 bases and 4 bases, with 16 bases remaining between them. Here the CDR3 reads CSARDQGLQTYNEQFF. CDR3 DNA sequence: TGCAGTGCTAGAGATCAGGGACTTCAAACTTACAATGAGCAGTTCTTC.

This clonotype was seen a few times. V gene TRBV4-1 combines with J gene TRBJ1-5; D is ambiguous. Looked up from germline, CDR1 is MGHRA and CDR2 is YSYEKL. CDR3 length: 14 residues. The V end was cut by 1 base, the J end by 5 bases, with 9 bases between. The CDR3 DNA reads as TGCGCCAGCAGCCAAGGGGAAGTAGATCAGCCCCAGCATTTT. Translating gives CASSQGEVDQPQHF.

The chain couples TRBV9 to TRBJ2-7; possibly TRBD1 or TRBD2 for D (5 bases each). Germline V gene sequence: CDR1 SGDLS, CDR2 YYNGEE. Trimming left V 2 bases short and J 0 bases short, with 12 bases between. The CDR3 covers 15 residues. DNA for the CDR3: TGTGCCAGCAGCGTGGGGACGGATAGCTCCTACGAGCAGTACTTC. Amino acids: CASSVGTDSSYEQYF.

This clonotype was seen many times. J is TRBJ2-2 and V is TRBV15, with unresolved D. V lost 0 bases, J lost 2 bases, and 7 bases lay in between. This CDR3 spans 15 amino acids. CDR1 is LNHNV, CDR2 YYDKDF, per germline (reference sequence). In nucleotides, the CDR3 is TGTGCCACCAGCAGAGATGTGGGAAACACCGGGGAGCTGTTTTTT. It codes for CATSRDVGNTGELFF.

This clonotype was detected once. The rearrangement joins TRBV20-1 to TRBJ2-2; D not certain. CDR1 is DFQATT and CDR2 is SNEGSKA in the germline V gene (reference sequence). V was pared by 6 bases and J by 4 bases, with 12 bases between. The CDR3 loop spans 13 amino acids. The CDR3 loop is CSAIIRVTGELFF. CDR3 bases: TGCAGTGCAATAATTCGGGTCACCGGGGAGCTGTTTTTT.

The CDR3 DNA reads as TGTGCCAGCAGCCACGGGGGAAATTCACCCCTCCACTTT. As protein: CASSHGGNSPLHF. The rearrangement links TRBV3-1 to TRBJ1-6; D possibly corresponds to TRBD1 (5 bases). CDR1 is LGHDT, CDR2 YNNKEL, per germline (reference sequence). V lost 3 bases to trimming and J lost 7 bases, with 7 bases between them. This CDR3 has 13 residues. Full variable domain (missing parts from reference TRBV3-1 and TRBJ1-6): DTAVSQTPKYLVTQMGNDKSIKCEQNLGHDTMYWYKQDSKKFLKIMFSYNNKELIINETVPNRFSPKSPDKAHLNLHINSLELGDSAVYFCASSHGGNSPLHFGNGTRLTVT.

This clonotype was seen repeatedly, ten times or more. The CDR3 here is CASSLGLAGGPSTDTQYF. In nucleotides, the CDR3 is TGTGCCAGCAGTTTGGGACTAGCGGGAGGACCCTCCACAGATACGCAGTATTTT. The chain recombines TRBV12-3 or TRBV12-4 with TRBJ2-3; 15 bases match TRBD2. Losses at the gene ends were 3 bases for V and 2 bases for J; bases not matched to a gene: 6. This CDR3 comprises 18 residues.

This chain uses TRBV20-1 with TRBJ2-3; D ambiguous. The CDR3 consists of 13 residues. Germline V lookup: CDR1 DFQATT, CDR2 SNEGSKA (reference sequence). V was clipped by 1 base and J by 4 bases, with 9 bases between them. For the CDR3, the DNA is TGCAGTGCTAGAGCCCGAGTGCCAGATACGCAGTATTTT. This translates into CSARARVPDTQYF.

A few counts support this clonotype. The chain is built from TRBV20-1 and TRBJ2-7; D is perhaps TRBD2 (6 bases). Germline CDR1 is DFQATT and CDR2 is SNEGSKA (reference sequence). This CDR3 has 13 amino acids. The V end lost 3 bases, the J end lost 5 bases, and 14 bases lay between the germline ends. CDR3 DNA sequence: TGCAGTGCTAGCCCGGGACTGAATCACGAGCAGTACTTC. Translation: CSASPGLNHEQYF.

The chain uses TRBV5-1 and TRBJ2-7, with 10 bases aligning to TRBD1. V lost 4 bases to trimming and J lost 0 bases; unmatched junction nucleotides: 4. In germline, CDR1 is SGHRS, CDR2 YFSETQ. The CDR3 runs to 15 residues. In DNA form, the CDR3 reads TGCGCCAGCAGCCGGACAGGGGGACCCTCCTACGAGCAGTACTTC. This encodes CASSRTGGPSYEQYF.

This clonotype came up a few times. This rearrangement joins TRBV20-1 to TRBJ1-6; D call uncertain. CDR3 length: 15 amino acids. The germline V gene has CDR1 DFQATT and CDR2 SNEGSKA (reference sequence). The V end was cut by 0 bases, the J end by 10 bases, with 16 bases between. CDR3 loop: CSARDRGSRNSPLHF. CDR3 sequence (DNA): TGCAGTGCTAGAGATCGGGGATCAAGGAACTCACCCCTCCACTTT.

This rearrangement joins TRBV27 to TRBJ2-6; D gene uncertain. Per the germline V gene, CDR1 is MNHEY and CDR2 is SMNVEV (reference sequence). The CDR3 runs 15 residues. The V end lost 5 bases, the J end lost 0 bases, and 8 bases lay between the germline ends. CDR3 nucleotides: TGTGCCAGCAGTGCTCTTCCCTCTGGGGCCAACGTCCTGACTTTC. Its protein product is CASSALPSGANVLTF.

V is TRBV27 and J is TRBJ1-2, with D perhaps matching TRBD1 (5 bases). Germline V gives CDR1 MNHEY, CDR2 SMNVEV (reference sequence). Trimming shortened V by 0 bases and J by 3 bases, and 14 bases separated the two germline ends. This CDR3 spans 16 amino acids. The CDR3 here is CASSLSDPRGHYGYTF. The CDR3 nucleotides are TGTGCCAGCAGTTTATCTGACCCAAGGGGACACTATGGCTACACCTTC.

This clonotype showed up just a few times. The CDR3 spells CASSRKINPGHHSGNTIYF. The CDR3 nucleotides are TGTGCCAGCAGCCGCAAAATAAACCCGGGACATCACTCTGGAAACACCATATATTTT. This chain uses TRBV12-3 or TRBV12-4 with TRBJ1-3; D possibly corresponds to TRBD1 (6 bases). Trimming shortened V by 6 bases and J by 0 bases, and 24 bases separated the two germline ends. The CDR3 is made up of 19 amino acids.

This clonotype was counted only a few times. V gene TRBV24-1 combines with J gene TRBJ2-3, with 7 bases aligning to TRBD1. This CDR3 region has 14 residues. Losses at the gene ends were 5 bases for V and 3 bases for J; bases not matched to a gene: 4. Germline V gene sequence: CDR1 KGHDR, CDR2 SFDVKD. The CDR3 region is CATSAAGGTDTQYF. The CDR3 DNA reads as TGTGCCACCAGTGCGGCAGGGGGAACAGATACGCAGTATTTT.

This clonotype occurred many times. The chain recombines TRBV5-6 with TRBJ1-5, with a tentative D call TRBD1 (5 bases). The CDR3 contains 15 residues. V lost 3 bases, J lost 1 base, and 11 bases lay in between. CDR1 and CDR2 from the germline V gene are SGHDT and YYEEEE. The CDR3 DNA reads as TGTGCCAGCAGCTCACGTGGGGGAAGCAATCAGCCCCAGCATTTT. Residues: CASSSRGGSNQPQHF.

This clonotype has just a few counts. The chain recombines TRBV4-3 with TRBJ1-2; D gene ambiguous. Germline assignment: CDR1 LGHNA and CDR2 YSLEER. Trimming pared 2 bases from V and 3 bases from J, leaving 19 bases between. The CDR3 covers 17 residues. CDR3 amino acids: CASSQRGTDWRDYGYTF. DNA of the CDR3: TGCGCCAGCAGCCAAAGAGGTACGGATTGGAGGGACTATGGCTACACCTTC.

This clonotype was seen a handful of times. The V and J genes are TRBV7-9 and TRBJ2-1, with TRBD2 matching 8 bases. The CDR3 totals 17 residues. Germline CDR1 and CDR2: SEHNR and FQNEAQ (reference sequence). Germline trimming cut 1 base from V and 4 bases from J; bases unmatched to any gene: 9. The CDR3 protein is CASSLVGRAQSYNEQFF. The CDR3 nucleotides are TGTGCCAGCAGCTTAGTCGGGAGGGCTCAATCGTACAATGAGCAGTTCTTC. Based on the CDR3 plus reference TRBV7-9 and TRBJ2-1, the full variable domain is DTGVSQNPRHKITKRGQNVTFRCDPISEHNRLYWYRQTLGQGPEFLTYFQNEAQLEKSRLLSDRFSAERPKGSFSTLEIQRTEQGDSAMYLCASSLVGRAQSYNEQFFGPGTRLTVL.

The chain carries TRBV4-2 and TRBJ2-1; D gene uncertain. The CDR3 is made up of 15 amino acids. CDR1 is LGHNA and CDR2 is YNFKEQ in the germline V gene. Between the trimmed V and J ends, which lost 2 bases and 7 bases, there was a span of 15 bases. CDR3 sequence (DNA): TGTGCCAGCAGCCAAACACTTCTCACAGAGAATGAGCAGTTCTTC. Amino acids: CASSQTLLTENEQFF.

DNA for the CDR3: TGCAGCGTTGGCAGTCAGCGGAACACTGAAGCTTTCTTT. It translates to CSVGSQRNTEAFF. This rearrangement joins TRBV29-1 to TRBJ1-1; D ambiguous. The CDR3 sequence is 13 residues long. The V gene's germline CDR1 is SQVTM and CDR2 ANQGSEA. The V gene lost 4 bases and the J gene lost 1 base, with 10 bases spanning the gap.

A few counts support this clonotype. The V gene is TRBV5-8, the J gene TRBJ1-1; 8 nucleotides line up with TRBD1. Germline-derived CDR1 and CDR2 are SGHTS and YDEGEE. There are 15 residues in the CDR3. Germline trimming cut 2 bases from V and 0 bases from J; bases unmatched to any gene: 3. The CDR3 nucleotides read TGTGCCAGCAGCTTTCGGGACAGGATGAACACTGAAGCTTTCTTT. The encoded protein is CASSFRDRMNTEAFF. Combining the CDR3 with reference TRBV5-8 and TRBJ1-1 gives the whole variable domain EAGVTQSPTHLIKTRGQQATLRCSPISGHTSVYWYQQALGLGLQFLLWYDEGEERNRGNFPPRFSGRQFPNYSSELNVNALELEDSALYLCASSFRDRMNTEAFFGQGTRLTVV.

This clonotype was counted between two and nine times. The chain has TRBV5-1 and TRBJ2-2; 12 bases map to TRBD2. The CDR3 has 17 residues. Germline-derived CDR1 and CDR2 are SGHRS and YFSETQ. The V and J ends lost 5 bases and 2 bases, in that order; junction bases with no gene match: 7. The CDR3 sequence: CASSPTSGGLNTGELFF. The CDR3 nucleotides are TGCGCCAGCAGTCCGACTAGCGGGGGCCTTAACACCGGGGAGCTGTTTTTT.

This chain uses TRBV5-1 with TRBJ2-7; 8 bases are shared with TRBD2. V shed 4 bases and J 2 bases; nucleotides not matched to a gene: 5. This CDR3 spans 14 amino acids. CDR1 and CDR2 (germline): SGHRS, YFSETQ. In DNA form, the CDR3 reads TGCGCCAGCAGCGCTGAGCGGGGGCCCTACGAGCAGTACTTC. It specifies CASSAERGPYEQYF.

J is TRBJ2-1 and V is TRBV7-2; D gene ambiguous. Germline CDR1 and CDR2: SGHTA and FQGNSA. This CDR3 is built from 15 residues. V shed 0 bases and J shed 2 bases, with 8 bases lying between them. The CDR3, as DNA: TGTGCCAGCAGCTTAGCTGGTTCCCCCTACAATGAGCAGTTCTTC. Translation gives CASSLAGSPYNEQFF.

The V gene is TRBV6-1, the J gene TRBJ1-4, with D perhaps matching TRBD1 (6 bases). Germline CDR1 is MNHNS and CDR2 is SASEGT. The CDR3 has 14 amino acids. V was clipped by 5 bases and J by 3 bases, with 10 bases between them. CDR3 nucleotide sequence: TGTGCCAGCAGTACGGGGGGCCCTAATGAAAAACTGTTTTTT. The encoded protein is CASSTGGPNEKLFF.

This chain connects TRBV24-1 to TRBJ2-7; 10 bases align to TRBD1. V was pared by 3 bases and J by 5 bases, with 6 bases of the junction left unmatched. Germline CDR1 KGHDR, CDR2 SFDVKD. The CDR3 has 15 residues. This CDR3 is CATSDPGTGVHEQYF. The DNA for the CDR3 is TGTGCCACCAGTGATCCCGGGACAGGGGTCCACGAGCAGTACTTC.

This clonotype was seen many times. This sequence joins TRBV12-3 or TRBV12-4 and TRBJ1-2; 10 bases align to TRBD1. V trimming: 6 bases; J trimming: 3 bases; junction bases outside the gene matches: 4. The CDR3 spans 14 residues. The DNA of the CDR3 is TGTGCCAGCAGGAAGACAGGGGGCCACTATGGCTACACCTTC. Translating it yields CASRKTGGHYGYTF.

This clonotype turned up a few times. The V call is TRBV5-1, the J call TRBJ1-4; possibly TRBD1 for D (6 bases). CDR1 and CDR2 (germline): SGHRS, YFSETQ. V shed 0 bases and J shed 6 bases, with 12 bases lying between them. There are 15 residues in the CDR3. The CDR3: CASSLGGHTDEKLFF. In DNA, the CDR3 is TGCGCCAGCAGCTTGGGGGGACATACCGATGAAAAACTGTTTTTT.